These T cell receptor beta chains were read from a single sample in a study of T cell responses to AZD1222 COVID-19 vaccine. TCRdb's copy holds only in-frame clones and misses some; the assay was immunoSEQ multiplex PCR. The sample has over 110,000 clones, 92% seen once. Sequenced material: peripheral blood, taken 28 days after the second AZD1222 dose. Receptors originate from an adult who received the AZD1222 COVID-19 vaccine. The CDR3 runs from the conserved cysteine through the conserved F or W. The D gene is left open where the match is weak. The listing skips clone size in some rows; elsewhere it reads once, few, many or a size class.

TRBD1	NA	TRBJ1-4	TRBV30	CAWRLGQPNEKLFF	TGTGCCTGGAGGTTGGGACAGCCGAATGAAAAACTGTTTTTT
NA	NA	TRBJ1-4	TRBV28	CASSLGGVRGEKLFF	TGTGCCAGCAGTTTAGGCGGGGTAAGAGGTGAAAAACTGTTTTTT
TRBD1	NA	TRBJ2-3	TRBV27	CASSFGQATDTQYF	TGTGCCAGCAGTTTCGGACAGGCTACAGATACGCAGTATTTT
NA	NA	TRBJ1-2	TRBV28	CATALGHYGYTF	TGTGCCACCGCTCTTGGACACTATGGCTACACCTTC
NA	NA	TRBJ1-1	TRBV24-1	CATSDGQNTEAFF	TGTGCCACCAGTGATGGGCAGAACACTGAAGCTTTCTTT
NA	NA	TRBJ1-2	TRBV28	CASSLRVYGYTF	TGTGCCAGCAGTTTACGGGTTTATGGCTACACCTTC
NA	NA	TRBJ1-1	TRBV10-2	CASSENFSGSEAFF	TGCGCCAGCAGTGAGAATTTCTCAGGGTCTGAAGCTTTCTTT
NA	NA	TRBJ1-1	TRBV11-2	CASSLGFGRESTEAFF	TGTGCCAGCAGCTTAGGGTTTGGCAGGGAGAGCACTGAAGCTTTCTTT
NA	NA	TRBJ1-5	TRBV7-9	CASSLAGGSGQPQHF	TGTGCCAGCAGCTTAGCAGGAGGAAGTGGCCAGCCCCAGCATTTT
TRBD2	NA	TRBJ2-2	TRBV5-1	CASSLGPAGATGELFF	TGCGCCAGCAGCTTGGGACCAGCGGGAGCCACCGGGGAGCTGTTTTTT
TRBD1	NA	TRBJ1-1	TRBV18	CASSQGANTEAFF	TGTGCCAGCTCACAGGGGGCGAACACTGAAGCTTTCTTT
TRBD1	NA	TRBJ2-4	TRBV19	CASSWVGGLAKNIQYF	TGTGCCAGTAGTTGGGTAGGGGGCCTAGCCAAAAACATTCAGTACTTC
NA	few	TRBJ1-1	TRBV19	CASTIGRANTEAFF	TGTGCCAGTACCATAGGGAGGGCGAACACTGAAGCTTTCTTT
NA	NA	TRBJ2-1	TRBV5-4	CASSPDTHRDNEQFF	TGTGCCAGCAGCCCGGACACTCACCGCGACAATGAGCAGTTCTTC